This T cell receptor (beta chain) was sequenced in a study of blood T cells in healthy people across ages. Findings and caveats of the study: Per million T cells, TCR beta diversity dropped about linearly as age rose.

Using a J-beta primer mix together with a sample-barcoded 5' primer, a second PCR was run for about 6 to 12 cycles. A tag from a template-switch adaptor with 12 random nucleotides marked each cDNA molecule. TCRdb analysed the 5' RACE reads with MiXCR anew, one entry per CDR3 protein. The sample records approximately 880,000 distinct CDR3 sequences, 48% being singletons. Every sample had a minimum of 6.5 million PBMCs isolated. Details on this clonotype: The antigen is unknown.

Deletions cut 3 bases from V and 6 bases from J, with 14 bases between. CDR3 length equals 15 residues. Germline CDR1 and CDR2: LGHNA and YNFKEQ. The clonotype was recovered from a man between 25 and 39 years old in good health. J is TRBJ2-2 and V is TRBV4-2; no firm D call. The source material was blood. The CDR3 sequence is CASSHQLWVAGELFF. The CDR3 DNA reads TGTGCCAGCAGCCATCAACTATGGGTAGCCGGGGAGCTGTTTTTT.